The next 12 T cell receptor beta chains were all read from a single sample in a study of shared clonotypes between healthy human individuals. Assay: immunoSEQ multiplex PCR; the TCRdb copy retains only in-frame clones and omits some. The sample contains about a million clones, less than 85% of which appear only once. The material sequenced was memory CD4+ T cells sorted from blood. The sample's subset: CD45RA-negative fraction. These receptors all stem from a young man in good health.

V and J are TRBV27 and TRBJ2-5; 12 bases are shared with TRBD2. Germline values: CDR1 MNHEY, CDR2 SMNVEV (reference sequence). CDR3 length equals 15 residues. The trim removed 6 bases at V and 5 bases at J, leaving 7 bases unmatched. CDR3 in amino acids: CASRFTSGRPETQYF. The CDR3 coding sequence is TGTGCCAGCAGATTTACTAGCGGGAGGCCCGAGACCCAGTACTTC.

The table lists this clone with a few counts. V gene TRBV11-1 combines with J gene TRBJ2-1, with 16 nucleotides matching TRBD2. This CDR3 contains 19 residues. Germline trimming cut 5 bases from V and 0 bases from J; bases unmatched to any gene: 7. The V gene's germline CDR1 is SGHAT and CDR2 FQDESV (reference sequence). In DNA form, the CDR3 reads TGTGCCAGCAGCCCCCGGGGACTAGCGGGAGGGAGCTCCTACAATGAGCAGTTCTTC. Its translation: CASSPRGLAGGSSYNEQFF.

This chain links TRBV28 with TRBJ1-3, with no clear D. This CDR3 comprises 12 residues. Looked up from germline, CDR1 is MDHEN and CDR2 is SYDVKM. The V gene lost 6 bases and the J gene lost 2 bases, with 5 bases spanning the gap. The CDR3 region has the DNA TGTGCCAGCAGAGTTGCTGGAAACACCATATATTTT. The encoded protein is CASRVAGNTIYF.

The CDR3 loop reads CASSWGSGLKTQYF. Here the CDR3 DNA reads TGTGCCAGCAGCTGGGGATCAGGGTTGAAGACCCAGTACTTC. The rearrangement uses TRBV7-2 and TRBJ2-5, with D tentatively TRBD1 (5 bases). Germline CDR1 SGHTA, CDR2 FQGNSA. This CDR3 is 14 amino acids long. V shed 4 bases and J shed 6 bases, with 15 bases lying between them.

This chain uses TRBV5-1 with TRBJ2-2, with D unclear. The germline V gene encodes CDR1 SGHRS and CDR2 YFSETQ. This CDR3 comprises 13 residues. Trimming stripped 7 bases from V and 0 bases from J, with 7 bases between. CDR3 nucleotides: TGCGCCAGCCGCCCTCCGAACACCGGGGAGCTGTTTTTT. Translating gives CASRPPNTGELFF.

The J gene is TRBJ2-1, the V gene TRBV30; D ambiguous. The CDR3 runs 15 residues. V lost 0 bases and J lost 0, with 9 bases in between. Germline CDR1 and CDR2: GTSNPN and SVGIG (reference sequence). CDR3 nucleotides: TGTGCCTGGAGTGTTATAGGCGTCTCCTACAATGAGCAGTTCTTC. Translating it yields CAWSVIGVSYNEQFF.

This clone appeared a few times. The rearrangement links TRBV4-3 to TRBJ1-1; D is perhaps TRBD1 (5 bases). Germline assignment: CDR1 LGHNA and CDR2 YSLEER. CDR3 length: 15 amino acids. V was cut by 1 base and J by 1 base, with 10 bases left in between. CDR3 coding DNA: TGCGCCAGCAGCCAAGTTGTGGGGGGGAACACTGAAGCTTTCTTT. This codes for CASSQVVGGNTEAFF.

This clone was seen once. In DNA form, the CDR3 reads TGTGCCAGCAGTCCCGGGGGGGAAGGGTTGGATACGCAGTATTTT. This encodes CASSPGGEGLDTQYF. The rearrangement joins TRBV2 to TRBJ2-3, with TRBD2 identical over 8 bases. The CDR3 extends over 15 amino acids. V lost 5 bases and J lost 6; bases outside the gene matches: 10. Per the germline V gene, CDR1 is SNHLY and CDR2 is FYNNEI.

As regards this clone: This sample also contains other DNA sequences that code for the same CDR3. CDR3 protein: CASSFQGDNSPLHF. DNA of the CDR3: TGCGCCAGCAGCTTCCAGGGAGATAATTCACCCCTCCACTTT. The rearrangement joins TRBV5-1 to TRBJ1-6; TRBD1 might be the D (5 bases). This CDR3 is built from 14 residues. V lost 2 bases and J 5 bases, leaving 8 bases between the germline ends. Germline V gives CDR1 SGHRS, CDR2 YFSETQ.

On this clone itself: The sample contains more than one DNA sequence encoding this CDR3. The chain is built from TRBV7-2 and TRBJ2-5, with D maybe TRBD2 (6 bases). CDR3 length: 13 residues. Trimming took 2 bases from V and 4 from J, leaving 8 bases between them. Germline CDR1 is SGHTA and CDR2 is FQGNSA. The CDR3 DNA follows: TGTGCCAGCAGCTTATTCGGGGGAGAGACCCAGTACTTC. Its protein product is CASSLFGGETQYF.

The V gene is TRBV11-2, the J gene TRBJ1-1; a weak D match, TRBD1 (5 bases). This CDR3 is built from 12 residues. The germline V gene encodes CDR1 SGHAT and CDR2 FQNNGV. The V and J ends lost 1 base and 8 bases respectively, with 8 bases between them. CDR3 sequence (DNA): TGTGCCAGCAGCTTAGTGGGGGGGGAAGCTTTCTTT. This encodes CASSLVGGEAFF.

J is TRBJ2-7 and V is TRBV18; 9 bases fit TRBD1. Per the germline V gene, CDR1 is KGHSH and CDR2 is LQKENI. After removal of 5 bases from V and 5 bases from J, the junction contained 4 bases not matched to a gene. The CDR3 loop spans 13 amino acids. The CDR3 spells CASSSDRGNEQYF. The CDR3 nucleotides read TGTGCCAGCTCATCCGACAGGGGGAACGAGCAGTACTTC.